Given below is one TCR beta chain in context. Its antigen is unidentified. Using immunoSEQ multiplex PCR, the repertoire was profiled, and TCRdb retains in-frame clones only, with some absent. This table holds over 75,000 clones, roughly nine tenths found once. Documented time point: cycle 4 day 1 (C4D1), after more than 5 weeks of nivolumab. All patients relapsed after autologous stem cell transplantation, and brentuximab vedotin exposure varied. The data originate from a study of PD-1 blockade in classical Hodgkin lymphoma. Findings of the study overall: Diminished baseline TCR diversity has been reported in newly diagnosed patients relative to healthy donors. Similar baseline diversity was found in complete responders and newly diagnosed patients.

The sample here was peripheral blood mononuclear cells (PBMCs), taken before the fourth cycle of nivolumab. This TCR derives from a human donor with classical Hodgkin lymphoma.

The CDR3 loop reads CASSVGQGTTDTQYF. The CDR3 DNA sequence: TGTGCCAGCAGCGTTGGACAGGGAACAACAGATACGCAGTATTTT. The chain couples TRBV9 to TRBJ2-3; 8 nucleotides agree with TRBD1. From germline, CDR1 is SGDLS and CDR2 YYNGEE. The CDR3 has 15 amino acids. V shed 2 bases, J shed 3 bases, and the junction held 5 bases outside the gene matches.